This record covers a single TCR beta chain. V gave up 6 bases and J gave up 3 bases, with 15 bases separating them. Germline V gene sequence: CDR1 MNHEY, CDR2 SVGAGI. The CDR3 is 14 residues long. This entry belongs to a study of blood T cell repertoires in COVID-19. Study-wide context: Some COVID-19 samples were acute and others convalescent; all came from the United States, Italy and Spain.

This study enrolled people aged roughly 18 to 89 from roughly 24 US geographic areas. The study counted Cohort 3 donors as recovered given two negative PCRs, clearance, or symptom resolution. Source study methods: Researchers report that nucleated cell counts were estimated from reference gene primer amplification. Using immunoSEQ multiplex PCR, the repertoire was profiled, and TCRdb retains in-frame clones only, with some absent. From that table come the V and J calls and clone size; the DNA was used to work out D and trimming. The repertoire holds approximately 290,000 clones, with 70% to 90% as singletons.

Sequenced material: PBMCs or T cells enriched from blood (not recorded which). V is TRBV6-5 and J is TRBJ2-7; a possible D gene is TRBD1 (7 bases). This receptor was obtained from a young woman who had recovered from COVID-19. In nucleotides, the CDR3 is TGTGCCAGCAGCGGTGGAGGGGGCCTCTACGAGCAGTACTTC. It codes for CASSGGGGLYEQYF.